One and the same sample provided the 20 T cell receptor beta chains below, sequenced in a study of T cells in Graves' hyperthyroidism and ophthalmopathy. Amplified TCR beta CDR3 regions derived from RNA transcripts. The HTBI primer set drove a first-round RT-PCR of the TCR CDR3. One entry per CDR3 protein, called by TCRdb with MiXCR from the multiplex PCR reads. This repertoire shows about 400,000 distinct CDR3 sequences, about 15% found once; its top ten account for 30% to 35%. The sequenced sample was blood. The receptors shown here come from a woman aged 30 to 39 with Graves' hyperthyroidism.

The chain combines TRBV7-9 with TRBJ2-2; D might be TRBD1 (5 bases). Germline loops: CDR1 SEHNR, CDR2 FQNEAQ (reference sequence). V was clipped by 5 bases and J by 4 bases, with 17 bases between them. The CDR3 extends over 16 amino acids. Here the CDR3 DNA reads TGTGCCAGCAGCCCAACGACAGCGCCGAGCACCGGGGAGCTGTTTTTT. This sequence encodes CASSPTTAPSTGELFF.

This clonotype was detected ten times or more. The chain carries TRBV28 and TRBJ2-5; either TRBD1 or TRBD2 may supply D (5 bases each). Trimming cost V 2 bases and J 13 bases, with 17 bases left between them. Per germline, CDR1 MDHEN and CDR2 SYDVKM. The CDR3 extends over 13 amino acids. Here the CDR3 DNA reads TGTGCCAGCAGTTTACGAGAGGGGTATTTTTGGTACTTC. Translated, it gives CASSLREGYFWYF.

This clonotype has just one count. V is TRBV27 and J is TRBJ2-5, with 9 bases aligning to TRBD1. Looked up from germline, CDR1 is MNHEY and CDR2 is SMNVEV (reference sequence). This CDR3 has 14 residues. V gave up 7 bases and J gave up 4 bases; unmatched junction bases: 7. CDR3 residues: CASTPLTGGETQYF. The CDR3 nucleotides are TGTGCCAGCACACCCCTGACAGGGGGAGAGACCCAGTACTTC.

Many counts were recorded for this clonotype. V is TRBV5-1 and J is TRBJ2-7; 8 bases are shared with TRBD2. CDR3 length: 16 amino acids. Germline V CDR1 and CDR2: SGHRS, YFSETQ. V dropped 3 bases and J dropped 3; count of bases not matched to a gene: 11. The CDR3 spells CASSSGSGIGFYEQYF. As DNA, the CDR3 is TGCGCCAGCAGCTCGGGTAGCGGGATTGGGTTCTACGAGCAGTACTTC.

This clonotype was counted many times. The chain recombines TRBV11-2 with TRBJ1-1; TRBD1 matches 7 bases. The CDR3 runs to 18 residues. J was trimmed by 9 bases and V by 4 bases; bases with no gene match: 23. Germline V gives CDR1 SGHAT, CDR2 FQNNGV. CDR3 coding DNA: TGTGCCAGCAGCTCATCCCCACCCATAACAGGGGAGGTGAAGCAAGCTTTCTTT. It codes for CASSSSPPITGEVKQAFF.

The rearrangement links TRBV6-1 to TRBJ2-7; the D gene is possibly TRBD1 (5 bases). Germline-derived CDR1 and CDR2 are MNHNS and SASEGT. This CDR3 spans 14 amino acids. Trimming pared 3 bases from V and 5 bases from J, leaving 14 bases between. The CDR3 sequence is CASSDQQGVNEQYF. Here the CDR3 DNA reads TGTGCCAGCAGTGATCAGCAGGGTGTTAACGAGCAGTACTTC.

The chain employs TRBV11-2 and TRBJ2-7; D not certain. The CDR3 has 14 residues. The germline V and J ends were trimmed by 2 bases and 2 bases, with 10 bases remaining between them. Germline loops: CDR1 SGHAT, CDR2 FQNNGV. The CDR3 sequence: CASSLLGTTYEQYF. CDR3 in DNA: TGTGCCAGCAGCTTATTGGGAACAACCTACGAGCAGTACTTC.

The genes are TRBV28 and TRBJ2-7; 12 nucleotides agree with TRBD2. Germline V gives CDR1 MDHEN, CDR2 SYDVKM. CDR3 length: 15 amino acids. V lost 2 bases, J lost 3 bases, and 2 bases stayed unmatched. The CDR3 loop reads CASSLPSGRGYEQYF. CDR3 in DNA: TGTGCCAGCAGTTTACCTAGCGGGAGGGGCTACGAGCAGTACTTC.

This clonotype has ten or more counts. The V call is TRBV11-2, the J call TRBJ2-7; D not resolved. Germline V gives CDR1 SGHAT, CDR2 FQNNGV. The CDR3 loop spans 13 amino acids. V lost 6 bases to trimming and J lost 0 bases, with 9 bases between them. For the CDR3, the DNA is TGTGCCAGCAGTGGCGGAATCTCCTACGAGCAGTACTTC. It is translated as CASSGGISYEQYF.

There are many counts of this clonotype. This chain links TRBV10-3 with TRBJ2-3, with D possibly being TRBD2 (5 bases). The CDR3 is made up of 13 amino acids. The V end lost 6 bases, the J end lost 0 bases, and 7 bases lay between the germline ends. Germline lookup yields CDR1 ENHRY and CDR2 SYGVKD. The DNA of the CDR3 is TGTGCCATCAGAGCGGCTAGCACAGATACGCAGTATTTT. This gives the protein CAIRAASTDTQYF.

This clonotype was counted at least ten times. In nucleotides, the CDR3 is TGTGCCAGCAGCGCTCGACAGGGGGCTTTTGAGCAGTTCTTC. Amino acids: CASSARQGAFEQFF. This chain uses TRBV7-2 with TRBJ2-1; 10 bases are a match to TRBD1. In germline, CDR1 is SGHTA, CDR2 FQGNSA. V lost 5 bases to trimming and J lost 9 bases; unmatched junction nucleotides: 7. The length of the CDR3 is 14 residues.

Worth noting for this clonotype: One end of the junction is discordant with germline, which a read error may explain. This chain connects TRBV20-1 to TRBJ1-1; D ambiguous. The CDR3 has 14 residues. The germline CDR1 and CDR2 sequences are DFQATT and SNEGSKA (reference sequence). For the CDR3, the DNA is TGCAGTGCTAGTAGGTTTCGGGAGAACACTGAGGCTTTCTTT. Its protein product is CSASRFRENTEAFF.

This clonotype was seen a few times. The J gene is TRBJ2-6, the V gene TRBV29-1, with 8 bases matching TRBD1. CDR3 length: 15 residues. The trim removed 4 bases at V and 0 bases at J, leaving 2 bases unmatched. Germline CDR1 SQVTM, CDR2 ANQGSEA. The CDR3 region is CSVGQGSSGANVLTF. The DNA for the CDR3 is TGCAGCGTTGGACAGGGGAGCTCTGGGGCCAACGTCCTGACTTTC.

This clonotype has at least ten counts. The chain is built from TRBV11-2 and TRBJ1-1, with D possibly matching TRBD1 (6 bases). The CDR3 extends over 15 amino acids. Trimming cost V 0 bases and J 3 bases, with 11 bases left between them. Germline CDR1 is SGHAT and CDR2 is FQNNGV. The DNA of the CDR3 is TGTGCCAGCAGCTTAGATCCGAGGGGGGACACTGAAGCTTTCTTT. It is translated as CASSLDPRGDTEAFF.

This clonotype was counted a few times. This rearrangement joins TRBV20-1 to TRBJ1-5, with D possibly matching TRBD1 (5 bases). V lost 1 base, J lost 1 base, and 20 bases lay in between. Germline assignment: CDR1 DFQATT and CDR2 SNEGSKA (reference sequence). The CDR3 has 18 amino acids. The CDR3 region is CSARAILAPGGSNQPQHF. The CDR3 DNA reads TGCAGTGCTAGAGCCATTCTGGCCCCGGGGGGGAGCAATCAGCCCCAGCATTTT.

This clonotype was seen repeatedly, ten times or more. J is TRBJ2-5 and V is TRBV28; D unclear. Germline V gene lookup returns CDR1 MDHEN and CDR2 SYDVKM. The CDR3 consists of 12 residues. Trimming pared 2 bases from V and 3 bases from J, leaving 4 bases between. CDR3 amino acids: CASSLQEETQYF. CDR3 in DNA: TGTGCCAGCAGTTTACAGGAAGAGACCCAGTACTTC.

This clonotype was observed many times. The gene calls are TRBV20-1 and TRBJ2-1; D possibly corresponds to TRBD1 (6 bases). Germline values: CDR1 DFQATT, CDR2 SNEGSKA (reference sequence). V was cut by 3 bases and J by 2 bases, with 17 bases left in between. The CDR3 runs 16 residues. The CDR3: CSASVGRAGAYNEQFF. The DNA for the CDR3 is TGCAGTGCTAGTGTCGGTAGGGCAGGGGCCTACAATGAGCAGTTCTTC.

This chain uses TRBV10-1 with TRBJ2-3, with 10 bases lining up with TRBD2. CDR1 is WNHNN and CDR2 is SYGVQD in the germline V gene (reference sequence). This CDR3 has 18 residues. V gave up 6 bases and J gave up 0 bases; unmatched junction bases: 12. The CDR3 region has the DNA TGCGCCAGCAGCGCCGGGACTAGCGCGGGCCTCAGCACAGATACGCAGTATTTT. Translation: CASSAGTSAGLSTDTQYF.

This chain uses TRBV27 with TRBJ2-7; 14 nucleotides agree with TRBD2. The ends lost 3 bases at V and 6 bases at J; junction bases unmatched: 7. Germline V gene sequence: CDR1 MNHEY, CDR2 SMNVEV (reference sequence). This CDR3 comprises 16 residues. CDR3: CASSFSGTSGGVEQYF. The CDR3 coding sequence is TGTGCCAGCAGTTTTTCCGGGACTAGCGGGGGTGTCGAGCAGTACTTC.

This clonotype has ten or more counts. This chain joins TRBV12-3 or TRBV12-4 and TRBJ2-1; D is undetermined. The length of the CDR3 is 14 residues. Deletions cut 8 bases from V and 6 bases from J, with 17 bases between. The CDR3 sequence is CASCRAAFVNEQFF. The CDR3 region has the DNA TGTGCCAGCTGTCGCGCGGCTTTCGTCAATGAGCAGTTCTTC.